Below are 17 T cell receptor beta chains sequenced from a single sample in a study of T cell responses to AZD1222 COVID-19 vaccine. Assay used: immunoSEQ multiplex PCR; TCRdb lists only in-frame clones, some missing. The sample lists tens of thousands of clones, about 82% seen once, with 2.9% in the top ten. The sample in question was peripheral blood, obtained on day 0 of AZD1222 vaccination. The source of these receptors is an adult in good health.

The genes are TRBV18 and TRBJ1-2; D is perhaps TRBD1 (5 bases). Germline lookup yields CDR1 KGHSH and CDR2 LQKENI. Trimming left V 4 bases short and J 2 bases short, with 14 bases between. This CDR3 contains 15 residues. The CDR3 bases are TGTGCCAGCTCACTGCCGGAGTGGGGCAACTATGGCTACACCTTC. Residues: CASSLPEWGNYGYTF.

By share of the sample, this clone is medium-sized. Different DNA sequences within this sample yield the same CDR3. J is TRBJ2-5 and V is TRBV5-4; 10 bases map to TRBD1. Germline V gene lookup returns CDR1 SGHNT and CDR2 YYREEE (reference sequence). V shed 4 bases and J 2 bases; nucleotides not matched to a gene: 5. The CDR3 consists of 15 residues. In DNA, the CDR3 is TGTGCCAGCAGCGCCCCGGACAGGGGGCAAGAGACCCAGTACTTC. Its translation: CASSAPDRGQETQYF.

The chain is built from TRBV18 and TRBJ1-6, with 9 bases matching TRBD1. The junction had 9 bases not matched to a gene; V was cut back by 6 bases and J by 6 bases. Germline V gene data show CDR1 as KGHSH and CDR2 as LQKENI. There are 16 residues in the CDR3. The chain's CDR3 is CASSPSGQGGNSPLHF. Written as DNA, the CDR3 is TGTGCCAGCTCGCCCTCGGGACAGGGCGGTAATTCACCCCTCCACTTT.

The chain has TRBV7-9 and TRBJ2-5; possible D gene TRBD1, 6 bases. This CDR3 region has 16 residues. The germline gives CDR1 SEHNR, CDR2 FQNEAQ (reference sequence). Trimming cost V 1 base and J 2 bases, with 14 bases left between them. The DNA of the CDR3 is TGTGCCAGCAGCTTAGACGGACTTAGGGGGCAAGAGACCCAGTACTTC. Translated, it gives CASSLDGLRGQETQYF.

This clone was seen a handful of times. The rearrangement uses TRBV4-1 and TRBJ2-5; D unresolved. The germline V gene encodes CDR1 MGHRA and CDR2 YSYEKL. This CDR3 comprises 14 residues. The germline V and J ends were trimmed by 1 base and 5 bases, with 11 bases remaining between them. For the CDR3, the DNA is TGCGCCAGCAGCCAAGGAGGAAACTGGGAGACCCAGTACTTC. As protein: CASSQGGNWETQYF.

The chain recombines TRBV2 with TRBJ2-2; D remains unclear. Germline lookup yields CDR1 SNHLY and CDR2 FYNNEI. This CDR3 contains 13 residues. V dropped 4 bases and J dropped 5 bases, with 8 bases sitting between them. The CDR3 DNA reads TGTGCCAGCAGTGGGCTTGGAACCGGGGAGCTGTTTTTT. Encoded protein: CASSGLGTGELFF.

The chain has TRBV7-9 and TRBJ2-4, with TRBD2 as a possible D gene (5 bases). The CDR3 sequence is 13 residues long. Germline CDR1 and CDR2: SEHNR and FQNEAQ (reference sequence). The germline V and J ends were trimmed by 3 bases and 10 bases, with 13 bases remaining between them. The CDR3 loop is CASSFGLTGIQYF. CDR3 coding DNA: TGTGCCAGCAGCTTCGGTTTGACGGGAATTCAGTACTTC.

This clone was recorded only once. This CDR3 is CASSWGPRRLNEQFF. The DNA for the CDR3 is TGTGCCAGCAGCTGGGGCCCCCGTAGGTTGAATGAGCAGTTCTTC. J is TRBJ2-1 and V is TRBV7-8; D is possibly TRBD1 (5 bases). Looked up from germline, CDR1 is SGHVS and CDR2 is FQNEAQ. The CDR3 extends over 15 amino acids. V lost 4 bases to trimming and J lost 7 bases, with 17 bases between them.

The CDR3 sequence: CASSQDQGGPNEKLFF. The DNA for the CDR3 is TGTGCCAGCAGCCAAGATCAAGGGGGGCCTAATGAAAAACTGTTTTTT. The V and J genes are TRBV3-1 (or the pseudogene TRBV3-2) and TRBJ1-4; D perhaps matches TRBD1 (6 bases). The CDR3 contains 16 residues. Germline V lookup: CDR1 LGHDT, CDR2 YNNKEL (reference sequence). Trimming removed 0 bases at V and 3 bases at J, with 11 bases between.

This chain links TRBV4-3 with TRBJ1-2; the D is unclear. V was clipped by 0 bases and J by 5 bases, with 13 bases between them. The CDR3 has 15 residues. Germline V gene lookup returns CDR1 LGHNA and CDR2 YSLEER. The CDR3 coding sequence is TGCGCCAGCAGCCAAGAACGTTTAGGGCTTTATGGCTACACCTTC. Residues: CASSQERLGLYGYTF.

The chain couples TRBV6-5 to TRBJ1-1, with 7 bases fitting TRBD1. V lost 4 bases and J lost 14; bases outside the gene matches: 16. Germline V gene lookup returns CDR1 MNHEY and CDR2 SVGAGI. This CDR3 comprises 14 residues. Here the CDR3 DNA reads TGTGCCAGCAGTTTCTCAACTGGGACAGCCATCCTGTTCTTT. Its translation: CASSFSTGTAILFF.

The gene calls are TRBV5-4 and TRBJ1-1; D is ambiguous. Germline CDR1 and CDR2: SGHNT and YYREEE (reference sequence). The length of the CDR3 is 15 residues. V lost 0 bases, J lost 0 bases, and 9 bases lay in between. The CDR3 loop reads CASSLARALNTEAFF. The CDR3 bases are TGTGCCAGCAGCTTGGCGCGGGCCTTGAACACTGAAGCTTTCTTT.

The CDR3 DNA reads TGCAGTGCTAGTCAACAGGGCCTATTTAATTCACCCCTCCACTTT. This sequence encodes CSASQQGLFNSPLHF. The chain combines TRBV20-1 with TRBJ1-6; tentative D call: TRBD1 (6 bases). The V gene's germline CDR1 is DFQATT and CDR2 SNEGSKA (reference sequence). Trimming took off 3 bases at V and 6 bases at J, with 15 bases between the two ends. The CDR3 contains 15 residues.

For the CDR3, the DNA is TGTGCCAGTAGTATCGTAGGCGGAAGAGGCTATGGCTACACCTTC. Protein product: CASSIVGGRGYGYTF. J is TRBJ1-2 and V is TRBV19; unclear D gene. Germline CDR1 is LNHDA and CDR2 is SQIVND (reference sequence). This CDR3 is 15 amino acids long. Trimming shortened V by 3 bases and J by 4 bases, and 15 bases separated the two germline ends. The complete variable domain, with remaining parts taken from reference TRBV19 and TRBJ1-2, reads DGGITQSPKYLFRKEGQNVTLSCEQNLNHDAMYWYRQDPGQGLRLIYYSQIVNDFQKGDIAEGYSVSREKKESFPLTVTSAQKNPTAFYLCASSIVGGRGYGYTFGSGTRLTVV.

This CDR3 is CASSVSDRGEQFF. The CDR3 DNA sequence: TGTGCCAGCAGCGTAAGCGACAGGGGTGAGCAGTTCTTC. This chain joins TRBV7-2 and TRBJ2-1; 8 bases are a match to TRBD1. V shed 5 bases and J 9 bases; nucleotides not matched to a gene: 6. Germline V gene lookup returns CDR1 SGHTA and CDR2 FQGNSA. The CDR3 totals 13 residues. The full variable domain, completed using reference TRBV7-2 and TRBJ2-1, is GAGVSQSPSNKVTEKGKDVELRCDPISGHTALYWYRQSLGQGLEFLIYFQGNSAPDKSGLPSDRFSAERTGGSVSTLTIQRTQQEDSAVYLCASSVSDRGEQFFGPGTRLTVL.

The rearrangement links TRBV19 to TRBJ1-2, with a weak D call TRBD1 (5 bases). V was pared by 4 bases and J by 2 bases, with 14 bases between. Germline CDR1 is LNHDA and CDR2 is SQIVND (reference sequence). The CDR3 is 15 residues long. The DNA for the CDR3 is TGTGCCAGTAGTACTCCACGTGGGGGGAACTATGGCTACACCTTC. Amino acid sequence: CASSTPRGGNYGYTF.

CDR3 residues: CSVAGTDLQKLFF. For the CDR3, the DNA is TGCAGCGTTGCCGGGACAGACCTACAGAAACTGTTTTTT. The chain uses TRBV29-1 and TRBJ1-4; 7 bases match TRBD1. This CDR3 has 13 residues. The germline V gene encodes CDR1 SQVTM and CDR2 ANQGSEA. V lost 4 bases and J lost 11; bases outside the gene matches: 10.